This T cell receptor (beta chain) is drawn from a study of T cell responses to AZD1222 COVID-19 vaccine. Regarding this clone: Its antigen is still unknown.

Whole-study findings and limits: Donors in the cohort were predominantly white British and more often female, and clonal diversity was possibly underestimated.

Clones were read by immunoSEQ multiplex PCR, and TCRdb kept only the in-frame ones, dropping some. The sample includes 180,000 or so clones, 90% of them seen just once. The receptor was isolated from an adult who received the MenACWY meningococcal vaccine as a control. The sample in question was peripheral blood, obtained 28 days after the second dose of the MenACWY control vaccine.

Written as DNA, the CDR3 is TGTGCCAGCAGCGTAGAGGGGGGTCAGAACACCATATATTTT. It codes for CASSVEGGQNTIYF. The chain combines TRBV9 with TRBJ1-3; maybe TRBD1 (6 bases). The CDR3 contains 14 residues. The V gene lost 0 bases and the J gene lost 7 bases, with 11 bases spanning the gap. In germline, CDR1 is SGDLS, CDR2 YYNGEE.